The 11 T cell receptor beta chains below come from one sample, sequenced in a study of T cell repertoires in cytomegalovirus infection. A single record per CDR3 protein comes from TCRdb applying MiXCR to the reads. The sample lists 120,000 to 150,000 distinct CDR3 sequences; about 6.5% were seen once. The sequenced sample was PBMCs. The origin of the receptors is a human donor in good health (CMV status not recorded). Some clones in this sample may be carry-over from other donors' samples.

This clonotype was observed a handful of times. V usage is TRBV29-1 and J usage is TRBJ1-2; D gene ambiguous. Germline CDR1 and CDR2: SQVTM and ANQGSEA. Trimming removed 0 bases from V and 7 bases from J, with 12 bases in between. The CDR3 totals 13 residues. The CDR3 is CSVEEAAQRGYTF. Here the CDR3 DNA reads TGCAGCGTTGAAGAGGCGGCCCAACGTGGCTACACCTTC.

This sequence joins TRBV11-3 and TRBJ2-7; D call uncertain. V was trimmed by 2 bases and J by 5 bases, leaving 16 bases between them. This CDR3 has 15 residues. CDR1 and CDR2 (germline): SGHNT, YENEEA. The CDR3 region is CASSLRPASRNEQYF. The CDR3 nucleotides read TGTGCCAGCAGCTTAAGGCCGGCGAGCCGGAACGAGCAGTACTTC.

In its sample, this clonotype was seen many times. The genes are TRBV7-2 and TRBJ1-1; tentatively, D is TRBD1 (6 bases). V was clipped by 2 bases and J by 1 base, with 11 bases between them. Germline-derived CDR1 and CDR2 are SGHTA and FQGNSA. This CDR3 has 15 residues. The CDR3 sequence is CASSLMGRGNTEAFF. The CDR3 nucleotides read TGTGCCAGCAGCTTAATGGGCAGGGGGAACACTGAAGCTTTCTTT.

The rearrangement links TRBV5-1 to TRBJ2-7; 7 bases agree with TRBD2. Germline V lookup: CDR1 SGHRS, CDR2 YFSETQ. V lost 3 bases and J lost 2; bases outside the gene matches: 8. This CDR3 is 15 amino acids long. CDR3 sequence: CASSSGGGYTYEQYF. For the CDR3, the DNA is TGCGCCAGCAGCTCTGGGGGGGGTTACACCTACGAGCAGTACTTC.

This clonotype has a count of ten or more. The J gene is TRBJ1-1, the V gene TRBV7-2; no definite D call. Germline V CDR1 and CDR2: SGHTA, FQGNSA. This CDR3 is built from 13 residues. The V end lost 8 bases, the J end lost 4 bases, and 14 bases lay between the germline ends. CDR3 nucleotides: TGTGCCAGCGAAAGAGCCCACGGCACTGAAGCTTTCTTT. Translation: CASERAHGTEAFF. Based on the CDR3 plus reference TRBV7-2 and TRBJ1-1, the full variable domain is GAGVSQSPSNKVTEKGKDVELRCDPISGHTALYWYRQSLGQGLEFLIYFQGNSAPDKSGLPSDRFSAERTGGSVSTLTIQRTQQEDSAVYLCASERAHGTEAFFGQGTRLTVV.

This clonotype was detected only a few times. The V call is TRBV7-9, the J call TRBJ1-4; 9 nucleotides align to TRBD1. The CDR3 is 15 amino acids. After removal of 5 bases from V and 7 bases from J, the junction contained 8 bases not matched to a gene. Germline V gene data show CDR1 as SEHNR and CDR2 as FQNEAQ (reference sequence). The CDR3, as DNA: TGTGCCAGCAGCCCGGGACAGGGTGTGAGTGAAAAACTGTTTTTT. Translated: CASSPGQGVSEKLFF.

This clonotype appeared a few times. The chain couples TRBV5-4 to TRBJ2-1; the match to TRBD2 covers 11 bases. From germline, CDR1 is SGHNT and CDR2 YYREEE (reference sequence). Germline trimming cut 5 bases from V and 4 bases from J; bases unmatched to any gene: 8. This CDR3 has 16 amino acids. The CDR3 DNA sequence: TGTGCCAGCAGGACCCCCGGGACTAGCGGTTACAATGAGCAGTTCTTC. It specifies CASRTPGTSGYNEQFF. The full variable domain, completed using reference TRBV5-4 and TRBJ2-1, is ETGVTQSPTHLIKTRGQQVTLRCSSQSGHNTVSWYQQALGQGPQFIFQYYREEENGRGNFPPRFSGLQFPNYSSELNVNALELDDSALYLCASRTPGTSGYNEQFFGPGTRLTVL.

There are a few counts of this clonotype. The chain links TRBV7-4 to TRBJ2-2, with D hard to call. CDR3 length equals 12 residues. Germline V lookup: CDR1 SGHVT, CDR2 SQSDAQ. The germline V and J ends were trimmed by 2 bases and 7 bases, with 5 bases remaining between them. CDR3 DNA: TGTGCCAGCAGCTTACGGAGCGGGGAGCTGTTTTTT. Protein sequence: CASSLRSGELFF.

V usage is TRBV20-1 and J usage is TRBJ2-7; D is unclear. This CDR3 has 12 residues. The V gene's germline CDR1 is DFQATT and CDR2 SNEGSKA (reference sequence). V was shortened by 5 bases and J by 6 bases, with 14 bases between the two germline ends. CDR3 bases: TGCAGTGCTCCACTGGGTGGCTTCGAGCAGTACTTC. It encodes CSAPLGGFEQYF.

J is TRBJ1-3 and V is TRBV29-1, with unresolved D. The CDR3 contains 12 residues. The V gene lost 6 bases and the J gene lost 0 bases, with 6 bases spanning the gap. The germline gives CDR1 SQVTM, CDR2 ANQGSEA. The CDR3 protein is CSVLLSGNTIYF. CDR3 bases: TGCAGCGTGCTTCTCTCTGGAAACACCATATATTTT.

This clonotype has a single count. The J gene is TRBJ2-3, the V gene TRBV24-1; a possible D gene is TRBD2 (5 bases). Germline CDR1 is KGHDR and CDR2 is SFDVKD. The CDR3 contains 15 residues. Trimming left V 9 bases short and J 0 bases short, with 15 bases between. The CDR3 protein is CATSTAVSSTDTQYF. DNA for the CDR3: TGTGCCACCTCCACAGCGGTGTCTAGCACAGATACGCAGTATTTT.